One sample yielded the 14 T cell receptor beta chains listed below, sequenced in a study of blood T cells in healthy people across ages. Alongside a J-beta primer mix, a sample-barcoded 5' primer served in a second PCR lasting about 7 to 12 cycles. One entry per CDR3 protein results from TCRdb running MiXCR on the 5' RACE reads. The sample lists 1 million to 1.2 million distinct CDR3 sequences, roughly two fifths seen once, with about an eighth in the top ten. Material for sequencing was blood. The receptors come from a young man in good health.

V and J are TRBV7-3 and TRBJ2-1; TRBD2 matches 11 bases. Germline loops: CDR1 SGHTA, CDR2 FQGTGA. With V trimmed by 5 bases and J by 1 base, 4 bases remained unmatched. CDR3 length: 16 residues. This chain's CDR3 is CASSILAGASYNEQFF. In DNA, the CDR3 is TGTGCCAGCAGCATACTAGCGGGGGCATCCTACAATGAGCAGTTCTTC.

On this clonotype itself: A much larger clone differs by one base, so this may be a read error. J is TRBJ2-7 and V is TRBV7-2, with D possibly called TRBD1 or TRBD2 (5 bases each). Trimming left V 5 bases short and J 2 bases short, with 16 bases between. The CDR3 has 15 residues. From germline, CDR1 is SGHTA and CDR2 FQGNSA. The CDR3 DNA sequence: TGTGCCAGCAGCGTTAGTGGGACGGACACCTACGAGCAGTACTTC. Its protein product is CASSVSGTDTYEQYF.

The chain employs TRBV3-1 and TRBJ1-6; D is undetermined. The CDR3 contains 13 residues. Germline V gene lookup returns CDR1 LGHDT and CDR2 YNNKEL (reference sequence). The V gene lost 1 base and the J gene lost 7 bases, with 5 bases spanning the gap. CDR3 nucleotide sequence: TGTGCCAGCAGCCAAGCACTGAATTCACCCCTCCACTTT. Translated: CASSQALNSPLHF.

The chain has TRBV6-5 and TRBJ2-3; 8 bases map to TRBD2. With V trimmed by 3 bases and J by 2 bases, 4 bases remained unmatched. The CDR3 runs to 15 residues. Germline V gene lookup returns CDR1 MNHEY and CDR2 SVGAGI. CDR3 DNA: TGTGCCAGCAGTTATAGGCGGGGGGTCACAGATACGCAGTATTTT. Protein: CASSYRRGVTDTQYF.

J is TRBJ1-2 and V is TRBV10-3; 7 bases align to TRBD1. The CDR3 is 15 residues long. CDR1 ENHRY and CDR2 SYGVKD come from the germline V gene. V shed 10 bases, J shed 0 bases, and the junction held 11 bases outside the gene matches. The CDR3 is CATWETGRTNYGYTF. CDR3 DNA: TGTGCCACTTGGGAGACAGGGCGAACTAACTATGGCTACACCTTC.

The rearrangement uses TRBV9 and TRBJ1-5; maybe TRBD1 (5 bases). Germline V gene data show CDR1 as SGDLS and CDR2 as YYNGEE. The CDR3 loop spans 15 amino acids. Trimming shortened V by 3 bases and J by 3 bases, and 13 bases separated the two germline ends. The CDR3 sequence: CASSGSQGTNQPQHF. DNA for the CDR3: TGTGCCAGCAGCGGGTCTCAGGGTACCAATCAGCCCCAGCATTTT.

The J gene is TRBJ2-2, the V gene TRBV18; the D gene is possibly TRBD1 (5 bases). There are 15 residues in the CDR3. Per germline, CDR1 KGHSH and CDR2 LQKENI. Trimming removed 1 base from V and 2 bases from J, with 8 bases in between. CDR3 DNA sequence: TGTGCCAGCTCACCACAGGGGCCAAACACCGGGGAGCTGTTTTTT. It yields the protein CASSPQGPNTGELFF.

The genes are TRBV6-5 and TRBJ1-2; weak D call: TRBD1 (5 bases). Germline V gene sequence: CDR1 MNHEY, CDR2 SVGAGI. The ends were cut back, 5 bases at V and 4 bases at J, with 17 bases in the middle. The length of the CDR3 is 15 residues. CDR3 amino acids: CASSPGRPVGYGYTF. The CDR3 bases are TGTGCCAGCAGTCCGGGACGCCCAGTTGGCTATGGCTACACCTTC.

Note on this clonotype: At one end, the junction sequence differs from germline, possibly due to a read error. The V gene is TRBV7-8, the J gene TRBJ2-3, with 10 positions matching TRBD2. CDR1 is SGHVS and CDR2 is FQNEAQ in the germline V gene. The CDR3 totals 19 residues. This chain's CDR3 is CANSQRWASGGVSTDTQYF. The CDR3 nucleotides are TGTGCCAACAGCCAACGGTGGGCTAGCGGGGGCGTAAGCACAGATACGCAGTATTTT.

The genes are TRBV9 and TRBJ1-5; no reliable D call. Trimming shortened V by 0 bases and J by 0 bases, and 7 bases separated the two germline ends. The CDR3 has 15 amino acids. Germline CDR1 and CDR2: SGDLS and YYNGEE. The CDR3 nucleotides are TGTGCCAGCAGCGTAGACGTCTATAGCAATCAGCCCCAGCATTTT. Translated: CASSVDVYSNQPQHF.

This clonotype was recorded at least ten times. This rearrangement joins TRBV3-2 to TRBJ2-7. TRBV3-2 is given as a pseudogene. The CDR3 is 11 residues long. The CDR3 loop reads CALDLSYEQYF. The CDR3 coding sequence is TGTGCCCTCGACCTTTCCTACGAGCAGTACTTC.

V usage is TRBV7-2 and J usage is TRBJ1-1, with D possibly matching TRBD1 (6 bases). The CDR3 totals 14 residues. The germline V and J ends were trimmed by 0 bases and 8 bases, with 13 bases remaining between them. The germline CDR1 and CDR2 sequences are SGHTA and FQGNSA. This chain's CDR3 is CASSLAFRGGEAFF. The CDR3 coding sequence is TGTGCCAGCAGCTTAGCGTTCCGCGGGGGCGAAGCTTTCTTT.

The chain is built from TRBV4-2 and TRBJ1-2; D ambiguous. This CDR3 has 16 amino acids. Trimming took off 0 bases at V and 7 bases at J, with 18 bases between the two ends. Germline-derived CDR1 and CDR2 are LGHNA and YNFKEQ. The CDR3 DNA reads TGTGCCAGCAGCCAAGACCTGGGAACGAGGGAAGGTGGCTACACCTTC. It is translated as CASSQDLGTREGGYTF.

This clonotype was counted between two and nine times. The junction departs from the called germline gene at one end, perhaps through a read error. The chain carries TRBV10-3 and TRBJ2-7, with a weak D call TRBD1 (6 bases). The CDR3 contains 13 residues. In germline, CDR1 is ENHRY, CDR2 SYGVKD. The CDR3 DNA reads TGTGCTATCAGTCAGGGGACGACCTACGAGCAGTACTTC. Amino acid sequence: CAISQGTTYEQYF.